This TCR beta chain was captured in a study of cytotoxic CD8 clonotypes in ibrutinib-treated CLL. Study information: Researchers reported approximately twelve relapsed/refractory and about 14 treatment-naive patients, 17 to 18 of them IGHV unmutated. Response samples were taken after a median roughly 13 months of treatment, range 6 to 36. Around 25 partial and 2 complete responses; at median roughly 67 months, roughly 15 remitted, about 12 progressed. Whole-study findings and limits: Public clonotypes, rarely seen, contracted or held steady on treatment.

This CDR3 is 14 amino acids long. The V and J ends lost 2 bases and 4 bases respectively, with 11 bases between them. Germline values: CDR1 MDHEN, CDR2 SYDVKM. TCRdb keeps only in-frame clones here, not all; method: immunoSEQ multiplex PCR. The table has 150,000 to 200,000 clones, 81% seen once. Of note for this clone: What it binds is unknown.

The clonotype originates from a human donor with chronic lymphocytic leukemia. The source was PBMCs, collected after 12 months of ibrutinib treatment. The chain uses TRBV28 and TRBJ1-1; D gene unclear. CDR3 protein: CASSLGRVVTEAFF. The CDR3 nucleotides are TGTGCCAGCAGTTTAGGCCGCGTAGTCACTGAAGCTTTCTTT.